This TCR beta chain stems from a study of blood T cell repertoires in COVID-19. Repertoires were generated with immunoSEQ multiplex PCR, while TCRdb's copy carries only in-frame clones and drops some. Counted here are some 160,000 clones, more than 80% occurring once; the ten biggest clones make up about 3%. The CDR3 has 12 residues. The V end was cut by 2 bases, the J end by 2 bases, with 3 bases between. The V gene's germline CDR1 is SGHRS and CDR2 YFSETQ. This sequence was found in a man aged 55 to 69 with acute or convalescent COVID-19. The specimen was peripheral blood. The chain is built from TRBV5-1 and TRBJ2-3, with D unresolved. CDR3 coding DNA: TGCGCCAGCAGCTTATACACAGATACGCAGTATTTT. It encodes CASSLYTDTQYF.